The clone carrying this TCR beta chain was detected only a few times. As yet, its antigen is unknown. Trimming took off 6 bases at V and 4 bases at J, with 15 bases between the two ends. Germline V gene sequence: CDR1 ENHRY, CDR2 SYGVKD. The CDR3 totals 15 residues. Arm-PCR of CDR3 regions and iRepertoire HTBI primers were used to build TCR beta libraries. TCRdb used MiXCR to reprocess the multiplex PCR reads, holding one entry per CDR3 protein. Found here are over 200,000 distinct CDR3 sequences, about 16% of them singletons; the top ten hold less than 25%. The source of the sample is a study of regulatory T cells in long-lasting Graves disease. Findings and limits, study-wide: Persistent disease showed a preference for TRBV28, TRBJ1-2 and TRBJ2-5. Persistent patients shared 2,741 public clonotypes among themselves. Newly diagnosed patients shared fewer, at about 890. TCR diversity was lower in persistent than newly diagnosed Graves' disease.

Documented time point: newly diagnosed GD, antithyroid drugs for less than 3 months. Isolated PBMC RNA provided the starting material for the TCR library. This chain uses TRBV10-3 with TRBJ2-2, with D perhaps given as TRBD1 or TRBD2 (6 bases each). The TCR originated in a female donor with Graves disease. Sequencing used peripheral blood mononuclear cells (PBMCs), obtained at new diagnosis, from a patient treated with antithyroid drugs. This CDR3 reads CAISGGKPGTGELFF. CDR3 in DNA: TGTGCCATCAGCGGGGGCAAACCGGGCACCGGGGAGCTGTTTTTT.